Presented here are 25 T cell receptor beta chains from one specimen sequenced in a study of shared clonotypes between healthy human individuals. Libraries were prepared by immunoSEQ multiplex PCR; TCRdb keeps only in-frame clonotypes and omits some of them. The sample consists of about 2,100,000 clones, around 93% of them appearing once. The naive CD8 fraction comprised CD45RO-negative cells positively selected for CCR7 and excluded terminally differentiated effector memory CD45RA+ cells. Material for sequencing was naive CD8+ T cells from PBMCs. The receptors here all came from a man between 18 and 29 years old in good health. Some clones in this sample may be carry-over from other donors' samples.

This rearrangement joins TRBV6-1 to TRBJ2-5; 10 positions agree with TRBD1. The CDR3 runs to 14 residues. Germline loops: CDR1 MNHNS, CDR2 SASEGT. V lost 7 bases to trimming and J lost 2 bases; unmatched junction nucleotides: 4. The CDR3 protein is CASNLDRGQETQYF. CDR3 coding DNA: TGTGCCAGCAACTTGGACAGGGGGCAAGAGACCCAGTACTTC.

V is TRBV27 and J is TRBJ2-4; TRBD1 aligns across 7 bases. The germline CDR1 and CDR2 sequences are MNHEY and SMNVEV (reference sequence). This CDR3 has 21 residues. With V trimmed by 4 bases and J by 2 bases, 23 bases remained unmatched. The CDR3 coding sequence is TGTGCCAGCAGTTCGATTAGGACAGGCCCGTATAGTCCTTTACCCAAAAACATTCAGTACTTC. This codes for CASSSIRTGPYSPLPKNIQYF.

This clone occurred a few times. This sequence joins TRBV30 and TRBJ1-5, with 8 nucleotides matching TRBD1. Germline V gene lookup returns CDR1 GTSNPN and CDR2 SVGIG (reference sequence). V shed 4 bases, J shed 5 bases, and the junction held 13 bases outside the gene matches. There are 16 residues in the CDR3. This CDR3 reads CAWKEGTGSRDQPQHF. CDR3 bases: TGTGCCTGGAAGGAGGGGACAGGCAGCCGGGATCAGCCCCAGCATTTT.

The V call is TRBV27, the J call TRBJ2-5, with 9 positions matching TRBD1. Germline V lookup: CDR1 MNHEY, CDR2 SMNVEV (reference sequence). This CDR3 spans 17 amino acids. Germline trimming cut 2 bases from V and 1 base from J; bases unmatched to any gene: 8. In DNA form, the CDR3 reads TGTGCCAGCAGTTTACAACTCCCGGGACAGGGCCAAGAGACCCAGTACTTC. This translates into CASSLQLPGQGQETQYF.

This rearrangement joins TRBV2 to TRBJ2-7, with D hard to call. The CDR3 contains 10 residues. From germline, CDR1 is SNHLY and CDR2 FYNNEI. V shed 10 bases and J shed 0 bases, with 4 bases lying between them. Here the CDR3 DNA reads TGTGCCACGGGCTCCTACGAGCAGTACTTC. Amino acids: CATGSYEQYF.

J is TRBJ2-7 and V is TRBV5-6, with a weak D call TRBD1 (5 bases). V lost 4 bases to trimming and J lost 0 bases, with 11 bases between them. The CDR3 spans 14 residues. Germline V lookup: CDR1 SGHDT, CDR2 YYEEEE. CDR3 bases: TGTGCCAGCAGCAATGGTGGGGCCTCCTACGAGCAGTACTTC. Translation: CASSNGGASYEQYF.

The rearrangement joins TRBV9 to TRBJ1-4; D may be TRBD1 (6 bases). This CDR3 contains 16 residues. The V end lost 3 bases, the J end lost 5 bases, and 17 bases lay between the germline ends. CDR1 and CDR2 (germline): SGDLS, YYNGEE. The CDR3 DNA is TGTGCCAGCAGCGCGAGGGGGGACGGCGTCAATGAAAAACTGTTTTTT. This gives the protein CASSARGDGVNEKLFF.

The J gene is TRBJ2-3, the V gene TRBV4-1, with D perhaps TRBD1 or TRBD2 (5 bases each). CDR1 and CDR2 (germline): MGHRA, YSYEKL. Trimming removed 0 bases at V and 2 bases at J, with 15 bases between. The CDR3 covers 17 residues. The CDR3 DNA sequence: TGCGCCAGCAGCCAAGAAATGGGACCACCACACACAGATACGCAGTATTTT. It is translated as CASSQEMGPPHTDTQYF.

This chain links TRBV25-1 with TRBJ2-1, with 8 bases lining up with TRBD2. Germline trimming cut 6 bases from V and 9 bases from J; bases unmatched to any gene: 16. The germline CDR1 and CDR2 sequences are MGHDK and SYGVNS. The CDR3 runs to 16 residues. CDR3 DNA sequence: TGTGCCAGCAGGTCTATAGCGGGGAGGGATCTGGCTGAGCAGTTCTTC. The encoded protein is CASRSIAGRDLAEQFF.

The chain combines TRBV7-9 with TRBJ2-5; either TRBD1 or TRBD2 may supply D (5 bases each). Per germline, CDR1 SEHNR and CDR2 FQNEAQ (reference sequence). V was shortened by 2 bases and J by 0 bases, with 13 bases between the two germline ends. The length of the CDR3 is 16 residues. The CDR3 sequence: CASSLSGWGYQETQYF. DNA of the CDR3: TGTGCCAGCAGCTTAAGCGGCTGGGGGTACCAAGAGACCCAGTACTTC.

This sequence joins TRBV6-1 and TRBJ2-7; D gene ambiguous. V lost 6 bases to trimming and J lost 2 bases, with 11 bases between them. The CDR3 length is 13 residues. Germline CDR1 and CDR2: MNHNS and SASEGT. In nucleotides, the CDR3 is TGTGCCAGCAGCGACGGACGGACCTACGAGCAGTACTTC. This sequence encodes CASSDGRTYEQYF.

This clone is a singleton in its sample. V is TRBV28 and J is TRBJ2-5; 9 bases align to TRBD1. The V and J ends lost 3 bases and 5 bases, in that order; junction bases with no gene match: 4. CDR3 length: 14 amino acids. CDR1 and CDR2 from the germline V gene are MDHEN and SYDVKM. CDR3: CASSLGQGRETQYF. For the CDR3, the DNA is TGTGCCAGCAGTTTGGGACAGGGTAGGGAGACCCAGTACTTC.

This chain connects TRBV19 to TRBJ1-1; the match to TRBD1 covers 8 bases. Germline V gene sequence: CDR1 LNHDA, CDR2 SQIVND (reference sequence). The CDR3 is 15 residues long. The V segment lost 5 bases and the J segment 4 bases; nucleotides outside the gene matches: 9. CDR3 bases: TGTGCCAGTAGTGCGGACAGGGTTTCGAGCACTGAAGCTTTCTTT. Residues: CASSADRVSSTEAFF.

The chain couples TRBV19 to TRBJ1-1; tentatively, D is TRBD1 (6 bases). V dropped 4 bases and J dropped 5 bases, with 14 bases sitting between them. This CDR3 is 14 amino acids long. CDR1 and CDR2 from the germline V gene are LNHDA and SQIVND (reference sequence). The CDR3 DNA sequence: TGTGCCAGTAGTACGATAGGGGGTCGGACTGAAGCTTTCTTT. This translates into CASSTIGGRTEAFF.

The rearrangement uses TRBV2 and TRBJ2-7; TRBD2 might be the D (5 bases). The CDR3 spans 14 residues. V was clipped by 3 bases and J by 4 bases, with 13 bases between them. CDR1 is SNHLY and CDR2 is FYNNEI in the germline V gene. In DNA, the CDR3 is TGTGCCAGCAGTGACCCGGGAACTCGTTACGAGCAGTACTTC. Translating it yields CASSDPGTRYEQYF.

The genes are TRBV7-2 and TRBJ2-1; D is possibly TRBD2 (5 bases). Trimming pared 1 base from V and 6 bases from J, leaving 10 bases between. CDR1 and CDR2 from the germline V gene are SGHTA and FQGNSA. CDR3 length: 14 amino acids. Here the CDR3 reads CASSLVLATNEQFF. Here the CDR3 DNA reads TGTGCCAGCAGCTTAGTTCTAGCCACCAATGAGCAGTTCTTC.

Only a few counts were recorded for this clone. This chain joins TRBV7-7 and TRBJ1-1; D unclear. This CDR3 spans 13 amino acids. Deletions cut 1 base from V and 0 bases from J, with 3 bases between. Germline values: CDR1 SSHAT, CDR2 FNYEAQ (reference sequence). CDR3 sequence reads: CASSLELNTEAFF. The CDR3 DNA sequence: TGTGCCAGCAGCTTAGAGTTGAACACTGAAGCTTTCTTT.

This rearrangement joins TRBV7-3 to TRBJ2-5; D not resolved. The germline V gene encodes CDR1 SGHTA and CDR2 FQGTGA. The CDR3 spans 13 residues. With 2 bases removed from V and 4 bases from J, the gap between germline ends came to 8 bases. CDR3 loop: CASSLVNLETQYF. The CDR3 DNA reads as TGTGCCAGCAGCTTAGTTAACTTAGAGACCCAGTACTTC.

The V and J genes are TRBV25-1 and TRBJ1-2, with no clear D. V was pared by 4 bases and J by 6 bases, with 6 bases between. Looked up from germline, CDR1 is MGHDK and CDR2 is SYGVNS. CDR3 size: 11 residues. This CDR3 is CASSAGHGYTF. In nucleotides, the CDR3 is TGTGCCAGCAGTGCAGGCCATGGCTACACCTTC.

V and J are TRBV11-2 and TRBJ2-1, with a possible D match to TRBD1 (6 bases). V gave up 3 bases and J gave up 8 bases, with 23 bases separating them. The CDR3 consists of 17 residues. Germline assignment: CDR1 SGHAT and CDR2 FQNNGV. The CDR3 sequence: CASSFQDHRVTLDEQFF. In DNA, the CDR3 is TGTGCCAGCAGCTTTCAAGACCACAGGGTGACCCTCGATGAGCAGTTCTTC.

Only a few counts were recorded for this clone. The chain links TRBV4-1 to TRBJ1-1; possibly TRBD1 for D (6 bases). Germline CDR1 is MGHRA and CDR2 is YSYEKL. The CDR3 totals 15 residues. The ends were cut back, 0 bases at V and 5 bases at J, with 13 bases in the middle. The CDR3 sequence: CASSQDRQGRTEAFF. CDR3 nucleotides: TGCGCCAGCAGCCAAGATCGGCAGGGGCGGACTGAAGCTTTCTTT.

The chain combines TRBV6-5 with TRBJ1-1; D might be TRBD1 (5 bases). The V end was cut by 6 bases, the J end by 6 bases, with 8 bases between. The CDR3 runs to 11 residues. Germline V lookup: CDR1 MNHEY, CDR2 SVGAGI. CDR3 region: CASRTTAEAFF. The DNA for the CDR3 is TGTGCCAGCAGGACGACAGCTGAAGCTTTCTTT.

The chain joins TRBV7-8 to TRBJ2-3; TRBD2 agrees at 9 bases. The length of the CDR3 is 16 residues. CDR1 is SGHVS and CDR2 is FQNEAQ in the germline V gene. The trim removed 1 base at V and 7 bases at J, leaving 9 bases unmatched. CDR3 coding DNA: TGTGCCAGCAGCTTAGGGGCTAGCGGGATTCGATATACGCAGTATTTT. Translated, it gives CASSLGASGIRYTQYF.

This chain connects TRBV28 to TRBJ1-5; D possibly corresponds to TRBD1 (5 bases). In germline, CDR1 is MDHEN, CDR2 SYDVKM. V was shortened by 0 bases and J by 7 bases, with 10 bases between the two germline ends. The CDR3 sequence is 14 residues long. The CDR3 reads CASSLWRGYQPQHF. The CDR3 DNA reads TGTGCCAGCAGTTTATGGCGGGGGTACCAGCCCCAGCATTTT.

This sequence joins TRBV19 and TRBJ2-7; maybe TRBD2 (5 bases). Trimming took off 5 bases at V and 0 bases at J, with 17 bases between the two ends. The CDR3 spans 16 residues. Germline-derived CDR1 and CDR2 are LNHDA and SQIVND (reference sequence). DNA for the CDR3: TGTGCCAGTAGTTCCGTTGCTAGCTCCGGCTCCTACGAGCAGTACTTC. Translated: CASSSVASSGSYEQYF. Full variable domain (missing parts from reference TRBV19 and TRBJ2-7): DGGITQSPKYLFRKEGQNVTLSCEQNLNHDAMYWYRQDPGQGLRLIYYSQIVNDFQKGDIAEGYSVSREKKESFPLTVTSAQKNPTAFYLCASSSVASSGSYEQYFGPGTRLTVT.